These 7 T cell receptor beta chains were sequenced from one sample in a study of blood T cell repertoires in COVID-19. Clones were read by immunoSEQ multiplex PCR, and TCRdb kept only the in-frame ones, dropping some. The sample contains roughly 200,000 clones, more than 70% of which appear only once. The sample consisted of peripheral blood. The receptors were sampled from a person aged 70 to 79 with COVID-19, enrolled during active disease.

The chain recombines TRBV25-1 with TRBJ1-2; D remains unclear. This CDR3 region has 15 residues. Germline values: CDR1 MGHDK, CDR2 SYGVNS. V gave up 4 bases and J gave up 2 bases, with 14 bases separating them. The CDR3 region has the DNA TGTGCCAGCAGTGGGCTCATCGAGGCGAACTATGGCTACACCTTC. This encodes CASSGLIEANYGYTF.

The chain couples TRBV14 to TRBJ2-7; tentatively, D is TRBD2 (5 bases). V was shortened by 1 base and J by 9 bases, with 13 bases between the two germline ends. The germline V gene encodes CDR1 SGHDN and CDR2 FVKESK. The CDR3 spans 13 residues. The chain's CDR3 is CASSQALGGGQYF. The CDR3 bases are TGTGCCAGCAGCCAAGCCCTCGGAGGTGGGCAGTACTTC.

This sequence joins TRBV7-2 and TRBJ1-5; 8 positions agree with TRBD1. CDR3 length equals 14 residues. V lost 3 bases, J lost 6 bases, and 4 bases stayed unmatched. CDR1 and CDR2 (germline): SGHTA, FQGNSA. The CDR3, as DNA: TGTGCCAGCAGCTTTACAGGGGGGCGTCAGCCCCAGCATTTT. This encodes CASSFTGGRQPQHF.

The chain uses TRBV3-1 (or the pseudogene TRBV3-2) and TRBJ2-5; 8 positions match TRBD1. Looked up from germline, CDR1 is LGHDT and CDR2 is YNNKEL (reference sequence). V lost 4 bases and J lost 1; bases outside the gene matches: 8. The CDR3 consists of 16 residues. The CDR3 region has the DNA TGTGCCAGCAGCCGGCGACAGGGGAGCTCCCAAGAGACCCAGTACTTC. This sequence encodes CASSRRQGSSQETQYF.

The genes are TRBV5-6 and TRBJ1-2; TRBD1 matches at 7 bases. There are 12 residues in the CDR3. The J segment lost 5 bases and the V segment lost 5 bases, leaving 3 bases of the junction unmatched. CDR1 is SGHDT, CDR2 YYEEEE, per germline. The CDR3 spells CASRGQSYGYTF. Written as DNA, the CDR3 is TGTGCCAGCAGGGGACAGTCTTATGGCTACACCTTC.

CDR3 amino acids: CASSYGAVSYEQYF. The CDR3 DNA is TGTGCCAGCAGTTATGGGGCTGTCTCCTACGAGCAGTACTTC. The genes are TRBV6-5 and TRBJ2-7, with TRBD1 as a possible D gene (5 bases). V lost 3 bases and J lost 0, with 9 bases in between. Germline assignment: CDR1 MNHEY and CDR2 SVGAGI. The CDR3 spans 14 residues.

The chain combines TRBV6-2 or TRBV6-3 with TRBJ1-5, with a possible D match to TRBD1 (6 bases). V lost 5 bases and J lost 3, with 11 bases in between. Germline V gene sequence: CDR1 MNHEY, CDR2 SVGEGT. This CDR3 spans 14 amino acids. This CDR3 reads CASSTGNYNQPQHF. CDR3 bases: TGTGCCAGCAGTACAGGGAACTACAATCAGCCCCAGCATTTT.